This TCR beta chain was observed in a study of beta chain features in type 1 diabetes. About the study: Examination spanned 100 million to 130 million sorted cells from all samples. Study-wide findings and caveats: There was a moderate but significant shortening of TCRB CDR3s in all four CD4+ subsets of Type 1 diabetes patients. Patients' naive, central memory and regulatory TCRB repertoires appeared more alike than those of healthy donors.

TCRB transcripts that were expressed got sequenced, as all of the isolated RNA had been reverse transcribed. Some clones are missing from TCRdb's copy, which holds only in-frame ones; the method was immunoSEQ multiplex PCR. The sample holds roughly 730,000 clones, around 15% seen once. Only a few counts were recorded for this clone. The antigen is unknown. Germline CDR1 LNHNV, CDR2 YYDKDF (reference sequence). J was trimmed by 3 bases and V by 1 base; bases with no gene match: 6. The length of the CDR3 is 17 residues. The origin of this receptor is a man aged 18 to 29 with type 1 diabetes. The sample comprised naive CD4+ T cells from blood. The chain is built from TRBV15 and TRBJ2-2; 9 positions match TRBD2. The CDR3 coding sequence is TGTGCCACCAGCAGAGGACTAGCGGTCGCTGACACCGGGGAGCTGTTTTTT. It translates to CATSRGLAVADTGELFF.